The rows below give T cell receptor beta chains drawn from one sample of a study of radiation and T cells in renal cell carcinoma. Generated by immunoSEQ multiplex PCR, the TCRdb table keeps only in-frame clones and is missing some. This sample has some 120,000 clones, with roughly four fifths found just once. Sequences were derived from blood, sampled from a patient whose treatment included radiotherapy and nephrectomy. These receptors all stem from a man aged 50-60 years with renal cell carcinoma. Both conserved end residues are part of each CDR3. The order of the fields is CDR3 length, V gene, clone size, J gene, D gene, CDR3 DNA, CDR3 protein. D genes are given only for firm matches. The size of a clone is reported for some rows only, either as once, few or many, or as a class for expanded clones.

>16|TRBV10-3|.|TRBJ2-6|.
TGTGCCATCAGTGGGGTTACGGGCTCTGGGGCCAACGTCCTGACTTTC
CAISGVTGSGANVLTF
>15|TRBV19|.|TRBJ2-3|.
TGTGCCAGTAGTACCCTCGGGACCTTATCAGATACGCAGTATTTT
CASSTLGTLSDTQYF
>15|TRBV28|.|TRBJ2-7|TRBD2
TGTGCCAGGAAGCGGGATAGAAGATACACCTACGAGCAGTACTTC
CARKRDRRYTYEQYF
>15|TRBV7-2|.|TRBJ2-1|TRBD2
TGTGCCAGCAGCTTCGGCGGGGGTTTTGAGAGTGAGCAGTTCTTC
CASSFGGGFESEQFF
>14|TRBV4-3|.|TRBJ2-5|TRBD1
TGCGCCAGCAGCCTGGACAGGTACCAAGAGACCCAGTACTTC
CASSLDRYQETQYF
>15|TRBV6-1|few|TRBJ2-3|.
TGTGCCAGCAGTGAATGGAGCTTTTTAACAGATACGCAGTATTTT
CASSEWSFLTDTQYF
>15|TRBV7-2|.|TRBJ2-1|.
TGTGCCAGCAGCTCCCGGTTTAACTCCTACAATGAGCAGTTCTTC
CASSSRFNSYNEQFF
>14|TRBV19|few|TRBJ1-1|.
TGTGCCAGTACGGTACAAACCCAGAACACTGAAGCTTTCTTT
CASTVQTQNTEAFF
>17|TRBV29-1|few|TRBJ2-1|.
TGCAGCGTGGAGGGTGCCTTAGGGAGTCCCTCCTACAATGAGCAGTTCTTC
CSVEGALGSPSYNEQFF
>14|TRBV9|few|TRBJ2-5|TRBD1
TGTGCCAGCAGCCCAATGACAGGGGGCGAGACCCAGTACTTC
CASSPMTGGETQYF
>16|TRBV30|few|TRBJ1-1|.
TGTGCCTGGTCACAGTGGGAAGGTGGAGTAAACACTGAAGCTTTCTTT
CAWSQWEGGVNTEAFF
>15|TRBV19|few|TRBJ2-2|TRBD1
TGTGCCAGTACCAAAAGGACAGGGAACACCGGGGAGCTGTTTTTT
CASTKRTGNTGELFF
>14|TRBV4-3|.|TRBJ1-2|TRBD1
TGCGCCAGCAGCCAAGAGACAGGGGACCATGGCTACACCTTC
CASSQETGDHGYTF
>15|TRBV5-4|.|TRBJ2-3|.
TGTGCCAGCAGCATACAGGAGAAACGCACAGATACGCAGTATTTT
CASSIQEKRTDTQYF
>17|TRBV5-1|.|TRBJ2-7|TRBD1
TGCGCCAGCAGCTTGACCGGGACAGGGAGAGGAGCCTACGAGCAGTACTTC
CASSLTGTGRGAYEQYF
>15|TRBV18|.|TRBJ1-3|.
TGTGCCAGCTCACCACCCCGGGGGCCCGGAAACACCATATATTTT
CASSPPRGPGNTIYF
>15|TRBV6-5|.|TRBJ2-1|TRBD2
TGTGCCAGCAGTTACAGCGGGGGGGCCTACAATGAGCAGTTCTTC
CASSYSGGAYNEQFF